Presented here are 5 T cell receptor beta chains from one specimen sequenced in a study of T-cell reconstitution after alpha-beta-depleted transplantation in children. Unique molecular identifiers were used to barcode this TCRbeta library. TCRdb reprocessed the PCR reads with MiXCR, giving one entry per CDR3 protein. The sample contains 530,000 or so distinct CDR3 sequences, roughly 30% of which appear only once. The starting material was PBMCs, obtained before TCRalphabeta/CD19-depleted stem cell transplant. Receptors were obtained from a boy in the first two years of life with Wiskott-Aldrich syndrome, due to receive a stem cell transplant.

The rearrangement links TRBV5-1 to TRBJ2-1; 12 nucleotides match TRBD2. This CDR3 is built from 17 residues. With 5 bases clipped from V and 7 bases from J, the junction kept 13 bases outside the gene matches. Germline values: CDR1 SGHRS, CDR2 YFSETQ. The CDR3 sequence: CASRLDRGLAGSNEQFF. The CDR3 region has the DNA TGCGCCAGCAGACTCGACAGAGGACTAGCGGGATCGAATGAGCAGTTCTTC.

This clonotype was detected only a few times. This rearrangement joins TRBV20-1 to TRBJ2-1; the match to TRBD2 covers 12 bases. Germline CDR1 and CDR2: DFQATT and SNEGSKA (reference sequence). CDR3 size: 15 residues. Germline trimming cut 3 bases from V and 5 bases from J; bases unmatched to any gene: 5. This CDR3 is CSASFLAGGNNEQFF. The CDR3 bases are TGCAGTGCTAGCTTCCTAGCGGGAGGGAACAATGAGCAGTTCTTC.

The genes are TRBV20-1 and TRBJ2-1; TRBD2 is a possible D gene (6 bases). The length of the CDR3 is 13 residues. V shed 3 bases and J shed 4 bases, with 10 bases lying between them. Germline V gives CDR1 DFQATT, CDR2 SNEGSKA (reference sequence). The CDR3 DNA reads as TGCAGTGCTAGGGGTGGGGGGTACAATGAGCAGTTCTTC. As protein: CSARGGGYNEQFF.

V is TRBV5-1 and J is TRBJ2-3, with a possible D match to TRBD2 (6 bases). Between the trimmed V and J ends, which lost 3 bases and 1 base, there was a span of 9 bases. From germline, CDR1 is SGHRS and CDR2 YFSETQ. The CDR3 has 14 amino acids. The CDR3 region is CASSWGTGTDTQYF. CDR3 bases: TGCGCCAGCAGCTGGGGGACTGGCACAGATACGCAGTATTTT. The variable domain in full, with the rest retrieved from reference TRBV5-1 and TRBJ2-3, is KAGVTQTPRYLIKTRGQQVTLSCSPISGHRSVSWYQQTPGQGLQFLFEYFSETQRNKGNFPGRFSGRQFSNSRSEMNVSTLELGDSALYLCASSWGTGTDTQYFGPGTRLTVL.

The genes are TRBV30 and TRBJ2-7; D is unresolved. This CDR3 spans 12 amino acids. Germline CDR1 and CDR2: GTSNPN and SVGIG (reference sequence). V gave up 5 bases and J gave up 2 bases, with 10 bases separating them. The CDR3 spells CAWGTRTYEQYF. For the CDR3, the DNA is TGTGCCTGGGGCACACGAACCTACGAGCAGTACTTC.